This T cell receptor beta chain was profiled in a study of response to subunit inactivated influenza vaccine. Study conclusions and caveats: Researchers suggested that each seasonal influenza vaccination recruits few new T cells.

For this clonotype: Its antigen is not identified.

Germline CDR1 reads GTSNPN; CDR2 reads SVGIG (reference sequence). V shed 3 bases, J shed 5 bases, and the junction held 23 bases outside the gene matches. CDR3 length: 19 amino acids. TCRdb analysed the RT-PCR reads with MiXCR anew, one entry per CDR3 protein. The sample lists 490,000 or so distinct CDR3 sequences; 7.6% were seen once. The TCR comes from a man between 50 and 69 years old who received an inactivated influenza vaccine. The chain joins TRBV30 to TRBJ2-7, with TRBD2 matching over 9 bases. Sequences were derived from PBMCs from blood, sampled roughly 24 months after vaccination. Here the CDR3 reads CAWRTIGGWWSSGTNEQYF. CDR3 in DNA: TGTGCCTGGAGGACCATCGGGGGCTGGTGGTCTAGCGGGACGAACGAGCAGTACTTC. Supplemented by reference TRBV30 and TRBJ2-7, the full variable domain reads SQTIHQWPATLVQPVGSPLSLECTVEGTSNPNLYWYRQAAGRGLQLLFYSVGIGQISSEVPQNLSASRPQDRQFILSSKKLLLSDSGFYLCAWRTIGGWWSSGTNEQYFGPGTRLTVT.